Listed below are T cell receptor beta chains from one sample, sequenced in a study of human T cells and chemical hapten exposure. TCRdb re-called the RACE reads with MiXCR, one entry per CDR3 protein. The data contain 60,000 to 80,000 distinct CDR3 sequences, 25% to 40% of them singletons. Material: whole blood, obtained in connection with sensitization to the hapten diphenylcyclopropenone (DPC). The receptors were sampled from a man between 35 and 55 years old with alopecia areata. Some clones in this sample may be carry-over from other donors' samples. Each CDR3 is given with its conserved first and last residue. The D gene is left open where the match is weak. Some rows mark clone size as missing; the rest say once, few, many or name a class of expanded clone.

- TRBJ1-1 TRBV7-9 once CASSLETGANTEAFF TGTGCCAGCAGCTTAGAAACAGGAGCGAACACTGAAGCTTTCTTT
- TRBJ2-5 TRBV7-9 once CASSRELRETQYF TGTGCCAGCAGCCGTGAGTTGCGAGAGACCCAGTACTTC
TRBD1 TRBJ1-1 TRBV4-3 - CASSRLTGDGTEAFF TGTGCCAGCAGCCGCCTGACAGGGGACGGCACTGAAGCTTTCTTT
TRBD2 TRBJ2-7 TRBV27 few CASSFDGRDYEQYF TGTGCCAGCAGTTTCGACGGGAGGGATTACGAGCAGTACTTC
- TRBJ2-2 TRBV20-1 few CSALLHGQTTNTGELFF TGCAGTGCTCTACTACATGGCCAGACAACGAACACCGGGGAGCTGTTTTTT
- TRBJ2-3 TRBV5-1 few CASSSARMGISTDTQYF TGCGCCAGCAGCTCCGCGAGGATGGGGATTAGCACAGATACGCAGTATTTT
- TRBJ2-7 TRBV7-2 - CASSMSRGGGYEQYF TGTGCCAGCAGCATGAGCAGGGGGGGAGGATACGAGCAGTACTTC
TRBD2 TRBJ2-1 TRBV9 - CASSVGLAGASNEQFF TGTGCCAGCAGCGTAGGACTAGCGGGAGCAAGCAATGAGCAGTTCTTC
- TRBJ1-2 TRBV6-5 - CASKGPNYGYTF TGTGCCAGCAAGGGGCCGAACTATGGCTACACCTTC
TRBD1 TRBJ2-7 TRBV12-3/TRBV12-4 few CASSRGQGAYEQYF TGTGCCAGCAGTAGAGGACAGGGGGCCTACGAGCAGTACTTC
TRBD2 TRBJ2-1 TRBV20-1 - CSASTSGFYNEQFF TGCAGTGCTAGTACTAGCGGATTCTACAATGAGCAGTTCTTC
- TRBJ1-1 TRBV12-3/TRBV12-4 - CASSPDRAKTFF TGTGCCAGCAGTCCAGACAGAGCGAAAACTTTCTTT
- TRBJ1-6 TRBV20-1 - CSVDRSSYNSPLHF TGCAGTGTTGACAGGAGCTCCTATAATTCACCCCTCCACTTT
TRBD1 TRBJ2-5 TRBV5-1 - CASSPPGQGGETQYF TGCGCCAGCAGCCCACCGGGACAGGGAGGAGAGACCCAGTACTTC
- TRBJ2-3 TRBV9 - CASSVQGDTQYF TGTGCCAGCAGCGTACAGGGAGATACGCAGTATTTT
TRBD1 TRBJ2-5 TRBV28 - CASSSALTGQDQETQYF TGTGCCAGCAGCTCCGCGTTAACGGGACAGGACCAAGAGACCCAGTACTTC
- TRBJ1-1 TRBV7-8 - CASSLAGGGGTEAFF TGTGCCAGCAGCTTAGCGGGAGGAGGAGGCACTGAAGCTTTCTTT
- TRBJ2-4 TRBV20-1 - CSASEQEANIQYF TGCAGTGCTAGCGAACAGGAGGCAAACATTCAGTACTTC
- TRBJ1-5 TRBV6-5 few CASSMGMNQPQHF TGTGCCAGCAGTATGGGGATGAATCAGCCCCAGCATTTT
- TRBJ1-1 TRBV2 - CASSAAVNTEAFF TGTGCCAGCAGTGCTGCAGTTAACACTGAAGCTTTCTTT
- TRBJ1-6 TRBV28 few CASRLETGRGNSPLHF TGTGCCAGCAGACTTGAGACAGGCCGGGGTAATTCACCCCTCCACTTT
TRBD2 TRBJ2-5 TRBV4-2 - CASSQNYGTNQETQYF TGTGCCAGCAGCCAAAATTATGGGACTAACCAAGAGACCCAGTACTTC
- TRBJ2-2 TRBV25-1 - CASSNQVNRNTGELFF TGTGCCAGCAGTAACCAAGTAAACAGGAACACCGGGGAGCTGTTTTTT
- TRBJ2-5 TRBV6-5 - CASSAGAETQYF TGTGCCAGCAGTGCAGGGGCAGAGACCCAGTACTTC
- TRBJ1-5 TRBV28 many CASSSRGNQPQHF TGTGCCAGCAGTTCTAGGGGCAATCAGCCCCAGCATTTT
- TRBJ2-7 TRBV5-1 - CASSQGQPPHEQYF TGCGCCAGCAGCCAAGGACAGCCTCCCCACGAGCAGTACTTC
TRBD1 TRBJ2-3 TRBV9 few CASSTTGDTTDTQYF TGTGCCAGCAGCACTACAGGGGACACCACAGATACGCAGTATTTT
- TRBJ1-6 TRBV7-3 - CASSEQNSPLHF TGTGCCAGCAGCGAACAGAATTCACCCCTCCACTTT
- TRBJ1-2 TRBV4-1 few CASSQVQGPYGYTF TGCGCCAGCAGCCAAGTACAGGGCCCCTATGGCTACACCTTC
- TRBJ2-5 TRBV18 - CASSPRVAEGETQYF TGTGCCAGCTCACCAAGAGTTGCGGAGGGTGAGACCCAGTACTTC
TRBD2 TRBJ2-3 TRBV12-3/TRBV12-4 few CASRGTSGLSTDTQYF TGTGCCAGCAGGGGGACTAGCGGGCTCAGCACAGATACGCAGTATTTT
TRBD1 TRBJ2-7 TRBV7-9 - CASSPRRTGFSYEQYF TGTGCCAGCAGCCCTCGACGGACAGGGTTCTCCTACGAGCAGTACTTC
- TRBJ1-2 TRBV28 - CASTRWPGRHRYTF TGTGCCAGCACCCGATGGCCGGGGAGGCATCGCTACACCTTC
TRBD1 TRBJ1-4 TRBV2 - CASSEAGGTGAEKLFF TGTGCCAGCAGTGAAGCAGGCGGGACAGGGGCGGAAAAACTGTTTTTT
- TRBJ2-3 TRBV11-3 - CASSLGPDTQYF TGTGCCAGCAGCTTAGGACCAGATACGCAGTATTTT
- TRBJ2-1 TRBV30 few CAWSVLGVLDEQFF TGTGCCTGGAGTGTACTTGGGGTTTTGGATGAGCAGTTCTTC
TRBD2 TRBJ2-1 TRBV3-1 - CASSQALTSGINLFTGEQFF TGTGCCAGCAGCCAAGCTCTTACTAGCGGGATTAACTTATTTACCGGTGAGCAGTTCTTC
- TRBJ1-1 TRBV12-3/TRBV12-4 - CASRSGDFSEAFF TGTGCCAGCCGCAGTGGGGATTTTAGTGAAGCTTTCTTT
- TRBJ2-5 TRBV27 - CASSLSGPDEQETQYF TGTGCCAGCAGTTTATCAGGGCCTGACGAACAAGAGACCCAGTACTTC
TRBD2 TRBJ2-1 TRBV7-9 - CASRLAGGSGIPDEQFF TGTGCCAGTCGACTAGCGGGAGGCAGTGGTATTCCCGATGAGCAGTTCTTC
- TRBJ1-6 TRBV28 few CASSLFGYNSPLHF TGTGCCAGCAGTTTGTTCGGGTATAATTCACCCCTCCACTTT
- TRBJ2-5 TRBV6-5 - CASSYHRKETQYF TGTGCCAGCAGTTACCACCGGAAAGAGACCCAGTACTTC
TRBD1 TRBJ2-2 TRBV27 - CASSKGATGELFF TGTGCCAGCAGTAAGGGGGCCACCGGGGAGCTGTTTTTT
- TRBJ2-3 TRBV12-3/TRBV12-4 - CASRAIAAPTDTQYF TGTGCCAGCAGGGCTATAGCGGCGCCCACAGATACGCAGTATTTT
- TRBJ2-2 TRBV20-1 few CSARGGLNTGELFF TGCAGTGCTAGAGGCGGGCTCAACACCGGGGAGCTGTTTTTT
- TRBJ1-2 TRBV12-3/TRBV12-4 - CASSPAGYGYTF TGTGCCAGCAGCCCTGCAGGATATGGCTACACCTTC
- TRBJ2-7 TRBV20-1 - CSALIYEQYF TGCAGTGCTCTTATCTACGAGCAGTACTTC
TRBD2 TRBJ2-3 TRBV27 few CAIRPIISGRASTDTQYF TGTGCCATCCGACCGATAATTAGCGGGAGGGCCAGCACAGATACGCAGTATTTT
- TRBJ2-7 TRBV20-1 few CSARGATISYEQYF TGCAGTGCACGAGGGGCAACCATAAGCTACGAGCAGTACTTC
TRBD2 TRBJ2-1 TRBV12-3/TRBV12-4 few CASSLKREGEQFF TGTGCCAGCAGTTTAAAGCGGGAGGGTGAGCAGTTCTTC
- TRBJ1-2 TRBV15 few CATSRVDSRNYGYTF TGTGCCACCAGCAGAGTTGATTCGAGAAACTATGGCTACACCTTC
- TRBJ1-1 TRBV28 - CASSLDGRRTEAFF TGTGCCAGCAGTTTGGACGGGCGTAGGACTGAAGCTTTCTTT
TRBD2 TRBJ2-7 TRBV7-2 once CASSPSGGRTVEQYF TGTGCCAGCAGCCCGAGCGGCGGGAGAACTGTCGAGCAGTACTTC
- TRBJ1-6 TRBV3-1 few CASSQIGEGSPLHF TGTGCCAGCAGCCAAATAGGGGAGGGGTCACCCCTCCACTTT